This T cell receptor (beta chain) was found in a study of identical twins. Only healthy Caucasians were included as donors. The CDR3 loop spans 14 amino acids. Germline V gene sequence: CDR1 MNHEY, CDR2 SVGAGI. Trimming cost V 2 bases and J 2 bases, with 10 bases left between them. Notes on the study in general: Alpha sequences out of frame and shared by twins had excess low generation probability. Within cord blood, abundant beta clonotypes carried fewer insertions, but memory repertoires showed no such trend. Findings came from cross-sectional statistics, without long-term follow-up of donors.

This clonotype has only a few counts. Its antigen is still unknown. TCRdb called the 5' RACE reads again in MiXCR, with one record for every CDR3 protein. Of roughly 230,000 distinct CDR3 sequences in the sample, 6.5% to 9.5% were seen once. The same data also contributed to another study, on yellow fever vaccine responses in identical twins.

The chain has TRBV6-5 and TRBJ2-7; D might be TRBD2 (6 bases). The sequence derives from a woman in her late teens or twenties in good health. Sequencing was performed on CD8+ T cells sorted from blood. The CDR3 is CASSYRDSTYEQYF. For the CDR3, the DNA is TGTGCCAGCAGTTACCGGGACTCAACCTACGAGCAGTACTTC.